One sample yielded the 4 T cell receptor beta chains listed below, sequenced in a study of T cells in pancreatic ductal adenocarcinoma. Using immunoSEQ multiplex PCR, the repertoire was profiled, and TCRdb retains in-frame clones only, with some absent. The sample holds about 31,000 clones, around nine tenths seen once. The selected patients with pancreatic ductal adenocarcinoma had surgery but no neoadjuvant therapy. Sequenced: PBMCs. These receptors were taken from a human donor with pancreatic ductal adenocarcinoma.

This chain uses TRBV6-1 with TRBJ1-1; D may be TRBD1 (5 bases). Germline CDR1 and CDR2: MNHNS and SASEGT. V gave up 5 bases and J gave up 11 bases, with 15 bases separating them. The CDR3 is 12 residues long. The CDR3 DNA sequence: TGTGCCAGCAGTTATATTACGGGGGAGGCTTTCTTT. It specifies CASSYITGEAFF.

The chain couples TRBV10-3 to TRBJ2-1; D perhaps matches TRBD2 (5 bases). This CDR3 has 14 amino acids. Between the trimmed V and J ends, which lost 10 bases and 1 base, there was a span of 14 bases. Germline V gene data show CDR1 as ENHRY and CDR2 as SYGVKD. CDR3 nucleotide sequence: TGTGCCACAGACCCAGGACTGTCCTACAATGAGCAGTTCTTC. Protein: CATDPGLSYNEQFF.

CDR3 nucleotide sequence: TGTGCCAGCCTAGTCACAGGGTCTGGGGGTCAGCCCCAGCATTTT. Its translation: CASLVTGSGGQPQHF. This chain joins TRBV6-1 and TRBJ1-5, with a possible D match to TRBD1 (6 bases). Trimming left V 8 bases short and J 6 bases short, with 20 bases between. Germline assignment: CDR1 MNHNS and CDR2 SASEGT. This CDR3 region has 15 residues.

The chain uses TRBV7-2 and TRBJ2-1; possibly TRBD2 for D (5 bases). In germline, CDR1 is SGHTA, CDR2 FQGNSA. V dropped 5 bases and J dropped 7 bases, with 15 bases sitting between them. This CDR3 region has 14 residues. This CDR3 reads CASSPPGVRNEQFF. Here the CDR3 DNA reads TGTGCCAGCAGCCCACCCGGGGTGAGGAATGAGCAGTTCTTC.